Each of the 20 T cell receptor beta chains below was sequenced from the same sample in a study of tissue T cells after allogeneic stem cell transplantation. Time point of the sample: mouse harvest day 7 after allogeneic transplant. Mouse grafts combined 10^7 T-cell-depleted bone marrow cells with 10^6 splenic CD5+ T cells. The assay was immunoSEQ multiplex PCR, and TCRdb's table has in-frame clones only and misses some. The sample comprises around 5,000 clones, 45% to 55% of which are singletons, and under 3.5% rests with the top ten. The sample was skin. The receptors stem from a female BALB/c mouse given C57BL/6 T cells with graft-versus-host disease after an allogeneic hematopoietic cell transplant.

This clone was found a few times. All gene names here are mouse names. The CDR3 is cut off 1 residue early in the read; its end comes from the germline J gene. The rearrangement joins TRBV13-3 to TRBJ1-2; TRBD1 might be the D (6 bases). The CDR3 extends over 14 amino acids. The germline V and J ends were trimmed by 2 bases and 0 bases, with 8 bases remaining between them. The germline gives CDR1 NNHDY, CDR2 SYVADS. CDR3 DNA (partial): TGTGCCAGCAGTGAACAGGGAGCAAACTCCGACTACACC. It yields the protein CASSEQGANSDYT. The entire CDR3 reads CASSEQGANSDYTF.

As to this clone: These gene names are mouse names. CDR3 DNA (partial): TGTGCCAGCAGTCTGTTGGACTGGGGGTTTGAACAGTAC. This encodes CASSLLDWGFEQY. The CDR3 in its entirety is CASSLLDWGFEQYF. The J gene is TRBJ2-7, the V gene TRBV24; 10 nucleotides line up with TRBD2. The read stops 1 residue short of the end of the CDR3; the missing end is completed from the germline J gene. This CDR3 has 14 amino acids. Germline V gene data show CDR1 as KGHTA and CDR2 as FRNEEI. V shed 1 base and J 6 bases; nucleotides not matched to a gene: 3.

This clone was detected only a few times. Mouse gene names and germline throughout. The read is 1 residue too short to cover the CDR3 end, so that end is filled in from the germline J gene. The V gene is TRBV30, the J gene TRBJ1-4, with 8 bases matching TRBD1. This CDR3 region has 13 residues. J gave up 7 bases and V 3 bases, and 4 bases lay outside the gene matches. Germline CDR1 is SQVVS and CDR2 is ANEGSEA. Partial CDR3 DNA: TGTAGTTCTAGGTCGACAGGGGTCGAAAGATTATTT. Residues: CSSRSTGVERLF. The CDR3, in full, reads CSSRSTGVERLFF. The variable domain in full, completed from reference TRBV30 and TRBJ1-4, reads SVLLYQKPNRDICQSGTSLKIQCVADSQVVSMFWYQQFQEQSLMLMATANEGSEATYESGFTKDKFPISRPNLTFSTLTVNNARPGDSSIYFCSSRSTGVERLFFGHGTKLSVL.

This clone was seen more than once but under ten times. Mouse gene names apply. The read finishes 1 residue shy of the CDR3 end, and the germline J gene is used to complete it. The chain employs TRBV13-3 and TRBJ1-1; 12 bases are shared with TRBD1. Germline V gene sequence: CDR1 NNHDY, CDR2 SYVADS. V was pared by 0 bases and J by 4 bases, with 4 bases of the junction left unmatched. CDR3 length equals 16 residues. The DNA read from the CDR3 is TGTGCCAGCAGTGATGAGGGACAGGGGGCCGGCACAGAAGTCTTC. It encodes CASSDEGQGAGTEVF. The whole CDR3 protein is CASSDEGQGAGTEVFF.

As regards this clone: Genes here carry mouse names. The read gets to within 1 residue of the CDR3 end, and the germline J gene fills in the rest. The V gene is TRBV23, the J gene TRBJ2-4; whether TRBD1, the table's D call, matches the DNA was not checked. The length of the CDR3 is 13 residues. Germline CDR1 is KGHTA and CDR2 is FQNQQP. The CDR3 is CSSSRDTQNTLYF. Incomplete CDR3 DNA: TGCTCCAGCAGCCGGGACACTCAAAACACCTTGTAC.

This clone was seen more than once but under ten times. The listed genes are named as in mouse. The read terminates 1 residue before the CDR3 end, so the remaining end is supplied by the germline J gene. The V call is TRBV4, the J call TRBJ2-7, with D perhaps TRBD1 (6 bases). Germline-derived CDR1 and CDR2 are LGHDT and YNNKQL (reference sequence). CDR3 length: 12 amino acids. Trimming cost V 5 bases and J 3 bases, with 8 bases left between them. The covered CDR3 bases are TGTGCCAGCAGCAGGACAGTCTATGAACAGTAC. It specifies CASSRTVYEQY. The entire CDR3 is CASSRTVYEQYF.

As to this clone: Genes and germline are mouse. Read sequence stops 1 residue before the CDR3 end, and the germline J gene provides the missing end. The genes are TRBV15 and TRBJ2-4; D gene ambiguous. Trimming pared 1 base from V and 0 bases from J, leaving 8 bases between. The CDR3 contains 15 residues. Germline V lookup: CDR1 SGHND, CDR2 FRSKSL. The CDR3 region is CASSLEGSSQNTLYF. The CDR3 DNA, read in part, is TGTGCCAGCAGTTTAGAGGGTTCTAGTCAAAACACCTTGTAC. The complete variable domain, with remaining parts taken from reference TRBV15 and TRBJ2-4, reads DAGVTQTPRHEVAEKGQTIILKCEPVSGHNDLFWYRQTKIQGLELLSYFRSKSLMEDGGAFKDRFKAEMLNSSFSTLKIQPTEPKDSAVYLCASSLEGSSQNTLYFGAGTRLSVL.

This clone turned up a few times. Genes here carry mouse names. CDR3 DNA, as far as it was read: TGTGCCAGCAGTCTGGACAGGGATTATGAACAGTAC. This gives the protein CASSLDRDYEQY. The full-length CDR3 reads as CASSLDRDYEQYF. The chain is built from TRBV26 and TRBJ2-7; the match to TRBD1 covers 7 bases. The read terminates 1 residue ahead of where the CDR3 ends, so the germline J gene completes it. This CDR3 is 13 amino acids long. The germline V gene encodes CDR1 KGHPV and CDR2 FQNQEV (reference sequence). After removal of 2 bases from V and 4 bases from J, the junction contained 2 bases not matched to a gene.

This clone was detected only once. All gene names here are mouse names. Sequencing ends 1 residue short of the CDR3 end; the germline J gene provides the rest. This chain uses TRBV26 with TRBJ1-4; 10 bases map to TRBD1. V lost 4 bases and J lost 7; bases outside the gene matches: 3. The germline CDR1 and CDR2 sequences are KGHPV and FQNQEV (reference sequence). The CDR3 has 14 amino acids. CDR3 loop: CASSPGQGRERLFF. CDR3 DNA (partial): TGTGCCAGCAGTCCGGGACAGGGGCGCGAAAGATTATTT.

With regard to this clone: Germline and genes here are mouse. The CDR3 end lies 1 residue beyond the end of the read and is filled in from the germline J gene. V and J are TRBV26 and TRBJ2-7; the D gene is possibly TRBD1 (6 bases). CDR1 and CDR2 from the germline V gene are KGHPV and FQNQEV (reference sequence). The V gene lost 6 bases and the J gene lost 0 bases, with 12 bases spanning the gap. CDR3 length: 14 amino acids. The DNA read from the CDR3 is TGTGCCAGCAGGCACCGGGACACCTCCTATGAACAGTAC. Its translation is CASRHRDTSYEQY. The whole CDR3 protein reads CASRHRDTSYEQYF.

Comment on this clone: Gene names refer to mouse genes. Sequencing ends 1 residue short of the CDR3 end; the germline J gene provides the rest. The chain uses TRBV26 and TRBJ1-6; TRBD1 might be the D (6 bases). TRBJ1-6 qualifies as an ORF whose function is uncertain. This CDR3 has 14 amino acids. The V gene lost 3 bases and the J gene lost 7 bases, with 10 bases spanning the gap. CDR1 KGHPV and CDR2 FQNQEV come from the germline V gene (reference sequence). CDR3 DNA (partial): TGTGCCAGCAGTCTACAGGGTGGGAATTCGCCCCTCTAC. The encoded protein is CASSLQGGNSPLY. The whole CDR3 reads CASSLQGGNSPLYF.

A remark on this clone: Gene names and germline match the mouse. The CDR3 spells CASSLSGQGARERLFF. The covered CDR3 bases are TGTGCCAGCAGTCTGTCGGGACAGGGGGCGCGCGAAAGATTATTT. The genes are TRBV26 and TRBJ1-4, with 12 bases lining up with TRBD1. The read finishes 1 residue shy of the CDR3 end, and the germline J gene is used to complete it. Germline V gene sequence: CDR1 KGHPV, CDR2 FQNQEV (reference sequence). This CDR3 has 16 residues. V was pared by 0 bases and J by 7 bases, with 3 bases of the junction left unmatched.

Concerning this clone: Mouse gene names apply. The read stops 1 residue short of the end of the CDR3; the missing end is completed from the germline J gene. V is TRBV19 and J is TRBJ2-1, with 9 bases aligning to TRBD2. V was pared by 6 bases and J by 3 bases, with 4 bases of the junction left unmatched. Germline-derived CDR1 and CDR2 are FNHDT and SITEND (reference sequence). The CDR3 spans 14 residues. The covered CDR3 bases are TGTGCCAGCAACTGGGGGGCTCTCTATGCTGAGCAGTTC. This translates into CASNWGALYAEQF. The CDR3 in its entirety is CASNWGALYAEQFF.

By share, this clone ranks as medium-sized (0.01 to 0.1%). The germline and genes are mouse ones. The part of the CDR3 DNA that was read is TGTGCCAGCAGTCTGCCCGGGACTGGGGGGGCTTATGAACAGTAC. It translates to CASSLPGTGGAYEQY. The full CDR3 reads CASSLPGTGGAYEQYF. The V call is TRBV26, the J call TRBJ2-7; TRBD2 matches 14 bases. The sequence runs out 1 residue before the end of the CDR3; the remainder is reconstructed from the germline J gene. CDR3 size: 16 residues. Germline loops: CDR1 KGHPV, CDR2 FQNQEV (reference sequence). After removal of 2 bases from V and 4 bases from J, the junction contained 4 bases not matched to a gene.

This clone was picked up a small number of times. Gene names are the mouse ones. The DNA read from the CDR3 is TGTGCCAGCACCCTAGGACAGAGTCAAAACACCTTGTAC. Protein: CASTLGQSQNTLY. The entire CDR3 is CASTLGQSQNTLYF. The chain joins TRBV26 to TRBJ2-4; maybe TRBD1 (6 bases). The read stops 1 residue short of the end of the CDR3; the missing end is completed from the germline J gene. Trimming took off 7 bases at V and 0 bases at J, with 11 bases between the two ends. Germline CDR1 is KGHPV and CDR2 is FQNQEV (reference sequence). The CDR3 runs to 14 residues.

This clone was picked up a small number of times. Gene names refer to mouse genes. The CDR3 bases that were read are TGTGCTAGCAGTAGGGGACAGGGCGTCACAGAAGTCTTC. Translation gives CASSRGQGVTEVF. The full CDR3 sequence reads CASSRGQGVTEVFF. The rearrangement uses TRBV17 and TRBJ1-1, with 9 bases matching TRBD1. The read terminates 1 residue before the CDR3 end, so the remaining end is supplied by the germline J gene. V trimming: 3 bases; J trimming: 4 bases; junction bases outside the gene matches: 3. The CDR3 is made up of 14 amino acids. Germline CDR1 is MNHDT and CDR2 is YYDKIL.

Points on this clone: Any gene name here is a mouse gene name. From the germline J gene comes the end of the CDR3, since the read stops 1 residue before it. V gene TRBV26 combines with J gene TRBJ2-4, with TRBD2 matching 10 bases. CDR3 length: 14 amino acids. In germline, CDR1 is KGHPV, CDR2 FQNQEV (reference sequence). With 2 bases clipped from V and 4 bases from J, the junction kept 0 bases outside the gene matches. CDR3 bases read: TGTGCCAGCAGTCTGACTGGGGGGGAAAACACCTTGTAC. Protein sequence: CASSLTGGENTLY. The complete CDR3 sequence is CASSLTGGENTLYF.

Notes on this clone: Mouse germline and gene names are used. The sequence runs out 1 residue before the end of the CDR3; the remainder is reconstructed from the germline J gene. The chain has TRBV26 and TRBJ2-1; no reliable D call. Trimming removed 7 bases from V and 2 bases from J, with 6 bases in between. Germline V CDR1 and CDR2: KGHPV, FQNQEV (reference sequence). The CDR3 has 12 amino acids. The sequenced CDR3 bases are TGTGCCAGCATACAAGACTATGCTGAGCAGTTC. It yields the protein CASIQDYAEQF. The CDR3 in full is CASIQDYAEQFF. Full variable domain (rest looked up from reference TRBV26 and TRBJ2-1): NSKVIQTPRYLVKGQGQKAKMRCIPEKGHPVVFWYQQNKNNEFKFLINFQNQEVLQQIDMTEKRFSAECPSNSPCSLEIQSSEAGDSALYLCASIQDYAEQFFGPGTRLTVL.

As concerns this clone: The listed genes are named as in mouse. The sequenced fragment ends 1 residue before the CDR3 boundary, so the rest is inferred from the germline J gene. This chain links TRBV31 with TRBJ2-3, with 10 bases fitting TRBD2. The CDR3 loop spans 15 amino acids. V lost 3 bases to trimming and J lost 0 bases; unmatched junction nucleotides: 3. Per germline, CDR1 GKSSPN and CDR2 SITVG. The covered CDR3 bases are TGTGCCTGGAGGGACTGGGGGCTTAGTGCAGAAACGCTGTAT. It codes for CAWRDWGLSAETLY. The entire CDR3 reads CAWRDWGLSAETLYF.

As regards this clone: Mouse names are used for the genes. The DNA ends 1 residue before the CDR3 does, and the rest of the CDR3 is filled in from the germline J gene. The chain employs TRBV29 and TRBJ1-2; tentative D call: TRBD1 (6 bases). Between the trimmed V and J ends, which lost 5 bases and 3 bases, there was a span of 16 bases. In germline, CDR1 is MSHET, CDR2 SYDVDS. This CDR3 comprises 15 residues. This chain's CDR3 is CASSPPPSGDSDYTF. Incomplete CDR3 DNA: TGTGCTAGCAGTCCCCCCCCCTCAGGGGACTCCGACTACACC.